Many counts were recorded for the clone carrying this T cell receptor beta chain. The TCR library protocol attached unique molecular identifiers to the individual cDNA molecules. TCRdb re-derived calls from the 5' RACE reads in MiXCR, one entry per CDR3 protein. Of around 46,000 distinct CDR3 sequences in the sample, 5.4% were seen once. The sample comes from a study of early T cells in non-severe SARS-CoV-2 infection. The overall study: Sequencing of unsorted whole blood was done on bulk RNA, leaving chains unpaired.

This receptor was taken from an adult who was a healthcare worker with PCR-confirmed SARS-CoV-2 infection or an uninfected control (not recorded which). This specimen was whole blood, taken at baseline.

CDR3 in amino acids: CASSRTSGNTGELFF. Here the CDR3 DNA reads TGTGCCAGCAGTAGGACTAGCGGAAACACCGGGGAGCTGTTTTTT. This sequence joins TRBV28 and TRBJ2-2; 10 positions agree with TRBD2. The CDR3 spans 15 residues. J gave up 2 bases and V 5 bases, and 2 bases lay outside the gene matches. Germline V lookup: CDR1 MDHEN, CDR2 SYDVKM.